Following are 8 T cell receptor beta chains from one sample sequenced in a study of blood T cell repertoires in COVID-19. Sequencing was performed with immunoSEQ multiplex PCR; in TCRdb, only in-frame clones are kept and a portion is missing. The sample includes 70,000 or so clones, approximately 83% of them seen just once. The sequenced sample consisted of peripheral blood. The receptors shown here come from a woman in her sixties or seventies with acute or convalescent COVID-19.

The V call is TRBV19, the J call TRBJ1-4; TRBD1 is a possible D gene (5 bases). This CDR3 contains 14 residues. CDR1 is LNHDA and CDR2 is SQIVND in the germline V gene (reference sequence). Trimming took off 4 bases at V and 10 bases at J, with 16 bases between the two ends. CDR3 sequence (DNA): TGTGCCAGTAGTACAGGGAACCCCGGGGGAAAACTGTTTTTT. Translated, it gives CASSTGNPGGKLFF. Drawing the rest from reference TRBV19 and TRBJ1-4, the complete variable domain is DGGITQSPKYLFRKEGQNVTLSCEQNLNHDAMYWYRQDPGQGLRLIYYSQIVNDFQKGDIAEGYSVSREKKESFPLTVTSAQKNPTAFYLCASSTGNPGGKLFFGSGTQLSVL.

The J gene is TRBJ1-2, the V gene TRBV6-6, with D tentatively TRBD1 (5 bases). The V end was cut by 7 bases, the J end by 4 bases, with 16 bases between. From germline, CDR1 is MNHNY and CDR2 SVGAGI (reference sequence). The CDR3 loop spans 14 amino acids. The chain's CDR3 is CASMTRGYSYGYTF. The CDR3 nucleotides read TGTGCCAGCATGACCCGGGGGTACAGCTATGGCTACACCTTC.

This clone was counted only a few times. This chain uses TRBV5-6 with TRBJ1-2, with D tentatively TRBD1 (5 bases). Germline CDR1 is SGHDT and CDR2 is YYEEEE. Trimming removed 4 bases at V and 4 bases at J, with 17 bases between. The CDR3 is 15 residues long. CDR3 sequence reads: CASSPPSGQSYGYTF. The CDR3 nucleotides read TGTGCCAGCAGCCCTCCTTCCGGACAATCCTATGGCTACACCTTC. Looking up the rest from reference TRBV5-6 and TRBJ1-2 gives the full variable domain: DAGVTQSPTHLIKTRGQQVTLRCSPKSGHDTVSWYQQALGQGPQFIFQYYEEEERQRGNFPDRFSGHQFPNYSSELNVNALLLGDSALYLCASSPPSGQSYGYTFGSGTRLTVV.

This clone was found once. The same CDR3 arises from other DNA sequences in this sample as well. The rearrangement joins TRBV24-1 to TRBJ1-5, with 10 bases aligning to TRBD1. The V gene end was trimmed by 4 bases and the J gene end by 3 bases; junction bases not matched to a gene: 2. Germline CDR1 KGHDR, CDR2 SFDVKD. This CDR3 is built from 15 residues. The CDR3 sequence: CATSEGQGINQPQHF. The CDR3 region has the DNA TGTGCCACCAGTGAGGGACAGGGGATCAATCAGCCCCAGCATTTT.

CDR3 protein: CASSLGQGAYGYTF. Here the CDR3 DNA reads TGTGCCAGCAGCTTGGGACAGGGGGCCTATGGCTACACCTTC. V and J are TRBV5-6 and TRBJ1-2, with TRBD1 identical over 10 bases. Trimming removed 0 bases from V and 4 bases from J; junction bases left unmatched: 0. This CDR3 has 14 amino acids. CDR1 is SGHDT, CDR2 YYEEEE, per germline.

The chain recombines TRBV7-2 with TRBJ1-1; D is perhaps TRBD1 (6 bases). Germline CDR1 is SGHTA and CDR2 is FQGNSA. The CDR3 length is 15 residues. V lost 6 bases and J lost 3, with 17 bases in between. The CDR3: CASSWTRGVDTEAFF. CDR3 sequence (DNA): TGTGCCAGCAGTTGGACCAGGGGAGTAGACACTGAAGCTTTCTTT.

This rearrangement joins TRBV5-1 to TRBJ2-1, with D possibly matching TRBD2 (5 bases). V lost 4 bases to trimming and J lost 9 bases, with 11 bases between them. The V gene's germline CDR1 is SGHRS and CDR2 YFSETQ. This CDR3 has 12 residues. This chain's CDR3 is CASSTRSGEQFF. The CDR3 DNA reads TGCGCCAGCAGCACTAGAAGTGGTGAGCAGTTCTTC.

The chain employs TRBV5-1 and TRBJ1-2; possible D gene TRBD1, 5 bases. Germline V CDR1 and CDR2: SGHRS, YFSETQ. The V gene lost 4 bases and the J gene lost 5 bases, with 15 bases spanning the gap. The CDR3 is made up of 14 amino acids. The CDR3 is CASSPGTSLYGYTF. DNA of the CDR3: TGCGCCAGCAGCCCCGGGACTTCCCTTTATGGCTACACCTTC.